This T cell receptor (beta chain) was sequenced for a study of CD8+CD57+ T cells in acquired aplastic anemia. Findings and limits, study-wide: Patients and controls were not found to differ significantly in CD8+ Simpson's diversity.

Trimming removed 3 bases at V and 3 bases at J, with 11 bases between. This CDR3 is built from 13 residues. The V gene's germline CDR1 is SQVTM and CDR2 ANQGSEA. Investigators profiled TCR beta VDJ and CDR3 from genomic DNA template. One entry per CDR3 protein results from TCRdb running MiXCR on the reads. The sample gives around 140,000 distinct CDR3 sequences, approximately 41% of which show up once; roughly 8.9% is in the top ten. About this clonotype itself: Its antigen is undetermined.

The clonotype originates from a human donor in good health, serving as a control. Sample: sorted CD4+, CD8+, or CD8+CD57+ T cells (not recorded which) from PBMCs. The genes are TRBV29-1 and TRBJ2-5; either TRBD1 or TRBD2 may supply D (5 bases each). CDR3 sequence reads: CSVERGWEETQYF. The CDR3 bases are TGCAGCGTTGAGAGGGGCTGGGAAGAGACCCAGTACTTC.